The 5 T cell receptor beta chains listed next were all sequenced from one sample in a study of breast tumors, draining lymph nodes, adjacent tissues. TCRdb re-called the multiplex PCR reads through MiXCR, storing one row per CDR3 protein. The sample holds about 200,000 distinct CDR3 sequences, 30% to 40% seen once. The lymph nodes were axillary draining lymph nodes from breast cancer patients. The sequencing sample was made of axillary lymph node tissue. These receptors came from a female donor with breast cancer. Some clones in this sample may be carry-over from other donors' samples.

This clonotype was recorded many times. The rearrangement links TRBV19 to TRBJ1-2, with 8 positions matching TRBD1. CDR1 LNHDA and CDR2 SQIVND come from the germline V gene (reference sequence). This CDR3 region has 14 residues. V was clipped by 6 bases and J by 3 bases; unmatched bases: 6. The CDR3 is CASRPTTGDYGYTF. CDR3 bases: TGTGCCAGTAGGCCAACGACAGGGGACTATGGCTACACCTTC.

Points on this clonotype: This may stem from a read error, because a much larger clone lies one nucleotide away. The rearrangement joins TRBV20-1 to TRBJ2-7, with 9 positions matching TRBD1. Germline V gene sequence: CDR1 DFQATT, CDR2 SNEGSKA (reference sequence). This CDR3 has 15 residues. V lost 8 bases to trimming and J lost 6 bases; unmatched junction nucleotides: 17. The CDR3 spells CSWSIARDRASEQYF. CDR3 coding DNA: TGCAGTTGGTCAATCGCCCGGGACAGGGCGAGCGAGCAGTACTTC.

The V and J genes are TRBV2 and TRBJ2-3, with a tentative D call TRBD2 (6 bases). The CDR3 totals 13 residues. CDR1 and CDR2 from the germline V gene are SNHLY and FYNNEI. The V end was cut by 4 bases, the J end by 11 bases, with 16 bases between. DNA of the CDR3: TGTGCCAGCAGTGGGGGGGTGGGTGATGAGCAGTATTTT. Amino acids: CASSGGVGDEQYF.

The rearrangement joins TRBV6-4 to TRBJ1-2, with D perhaps matching TRBD1 (6 bases). Germline values: CDR1 MRHNA, CDR2 SNTAGT. Between the trimmed V and J ends, which lost 5 bases and 2 bases, there was a span of 27 bases. The CDR3 is made up of 19 amino acids. CDR3 bases: TGTGCCAGCAGTCAAAGGGGGACAACGTACAATGAGCAGAACTATGGCTACACCTTC. As protein: CASSQRGTTYNEQNYGYTF.

Details on this clonotype: This may stem from a read error, because a much larger clone lies one nucleotide away. This sequence joins TRBV6-1 and TRBJ1-2; no reliable D call. CDR1 and CDR2 (germline): MNHNS, SASEGT. Trimming took off 5 bases at V and 3 bases at J, with 16 bases between the two ends. This CDR3 comprises 15 residues. CDR3 DNA sequence: TGTGCCAGCAGTCAAGTGGTGCGCAGCCACTATGGCTACACCTTC. It encodes CASSQVVRSHYGYTF.